A selection of T cell receptor beta chains follows, all from one sample in a study of blood T cell repertoires in COVID-19. Clones were read by immunoSEQ multiplex PCR, and TCRdb kept only the in-frame ones, dropping some. In the table there are about 170,000 clones, approximately 79% of which are singletons. Sequenced: PBMCs or T cells enriched from blood (not recorded which). The receptors stem from a woman in her 70s in a cohort exposed to, infected with or recovered from COVID-19 (not recorded which). CDR3s include the opening cysteine and the closing phenylalanine or tryptophan. D genes are given only for firm matches. Some rows mark clone size as missing; the rest say once, few, many or name a class of expanded clone.

j_call v_call clone_size d_call cdr3_length cdr3_aa cdr3_nt
TRBJ1-5 TRBV6-5 - TRBD1 15 CASRITRGGNQPQHF TGTGCCAGCAGAATCACCAGGGGGGGCAATCAGCCCCAGCATTTT
TRBJ2-1 TRBV30 - TRBD2 14 CAAQGLAAYNEQFF TGTGCCGCCCAGGGACTAGCGGCCTACAATGAGCAGTTCTTC
TRBJ2-2 TRBV28 - - 13 CASAGPNTGELFF TGTGCCAGTGCGGGGCCAAACACCGGGGAGCTGTTTTTT
TRBJ1-2 TRBV12-3/TRBV12-4 - TRBD1 12 CASSWDRGGYTF TGTGCCAGCAGTTGGGACAGGGGGGGCTACACCTTC
TRBJ1-1 TRBV10-3 - TRBD1 18 CAISGQGRGRGMGTEAFF TGTGCCATCAGTGGCCAGGGCAGGGGGCGCGGAATGGGCACTGAAGCTTTCTTT
TRBJ2-1 TRBV18 - - 17 CASSPGGGTQYYNEQFF TGTGCCAGCTCACCTGGTGGGGGGACGCAATACTACAATGAGCAGTTCTTC
TRBJ2-2 TRBV24-1 - - 16 CATSAPGTMNTGELFF TGTGCCACCAGTGCCCCCGGGACAATGAACACCGGGGAGCTGTTTTTT
TRBJ2-7 TRBV5-6 - - 15 CASSPHFGASYEQYF TGTGCCAGCAGCCCCCATTTCGGTGCCTCCTACGAGCAGTACTTC
TRBJ2-2 TRBV7-3 few TRBD2 17 CASSQGLAGGLTGELFF TGTGCCAGCAGCCAAGGTCTAGCGGGAGGTTTAACCGGGGAGCTGTTTTTT
TRBJ1-4 TRBV12-3/TRBV12-4 - - 13 CASSRTLGEKLFF TGTGCCAGCAGTAGGACACTCGGTGAAAAACTGTTTTTT
TRBJ1-5 TRBV7-2 - - 15 CASSATGQSNQPQHF TGTGCCAGCAGCGCGACAGGACAGAGCAATCAGCCCCAGCATTTT
TRBJ2-5 TRBV5-4 few TRBD2 15 CASSLPPREGGTQYF TGTGCCAGCAGCCTTCCCCCCCGGGAGGGGGGGACCCAGTACTTC
TRBJ1-2 TRBV9 - TRBD1 17 CASSVASTGTGKDGYTF TGTGCCAGCAGCGTAGCTTCGACCGGGACAGGGAAGGATGGCTACACCTTC
TRBJ2-1 TRBV28 - TRBD2 18 CASSGGPSGLILYNEQFF TGTGCCAGCAGTGGGGGGCCTAGCGGGCTCATTCTGTACAATGAGCAGTTCTTC
TRBJ1-2 TRBV5-1 - - 13 CASSTTALNGYTF TGCGCCAGCAGCACCACAGCCCTTAACGGCTACACCTTC
TRBJ2-3 TRBV24-1 - TRBD2 16 CATSESGVTGTDTQYF TGTGCCACCAGTGAGAGCGGGGTAACCGGCACAGATACGCAGTATTTT
TRBJ1-1 TRBV5-1 - TRBD1 16 CASSFVGITGGTEAFF TGCGCCAGCAGCTTCGTCGGGATTACAGGGGGAACTGAAGCTTTCTTT
TRBJ1-6 TRBV7-2 - - 14 CASSLASGYSPLHF TGTGCCAGCAGCTTAGCTTCCGGGTATTCACCCCTCCACTTT
TRBJ2-2 TRBV2 - - 13 CASLQGRTGELFF TGTGCCAGTTTACAGGGTCGCACCGGGGAGCTGTTTTTT
TRBJ1-4 TRBV10-3 - TRBD1 13 CAISVQGGEKLFF TGTGCCATCAGTGTGCAGGGGGGTGAAAAACTGTTTTTT
TRBJ1-5 TRBV18 - TRBD1 14 CASSPGQGTQPQHF TGTGCCAGCTCACCGGGACAGGGTACTCAGCCCCAGCATTTT
TRBJ2-3 TRBV3-1/TRBV3-2 - - 15 CASSQGLARADTQYF TGTGCCAGCAGCCAAGGACTGGCAAGAGCGGATACGCAGTATTTT
TRBJ2-7 TRBV7-3 - - 15 CASSLNPGLPYEQYF TGTGCCAGCAGCTTAAACCCAGGGCTCCCCTACGAGCAGTACTTC
TRBJ1-1 TRBV28 - - 15 CASSFPAAVNTEAFF TGTGCCAGCAGTTTCCCGGCCGCGGTGAACACTGAAGCTTTCTTT
TRBJ2-1 TRBV27 few - 16 CASSFSPYTTLNEQFF TGTGCCAGCAGTTTTTCGCCCTATACTACGCTCAATGAGCAGTTCTTC
TRBJ1-5 TRBV30 - TRBD1 14 CAWSEAAGGQPQHF TGTGCCTGGAGTGAAGCGGCAGGGGGTCAGCCCCAGCATTTT
TRBJ2-1 TRBV19 - - 13 CASSIAGGYEQFF TGTGCCAGTAGTATAGCCGGGGGATATGAGCAGTTCTTC
TRBJ2-3 TRBV27 - TRBD1 15 CASSSPTGVGDTQYF TGTGCCAGCAGTTCCCCGACAGGGGTTGGGGATACGCAGTATTTT
TRBJ2-5 TRBV27 - TRBD2 14 CASSLSRGGETQYF TGTGCCAGCAGTTTATCTCGGGGGGGAGAGACCCAGTACTTC
TRBJ1-1 TRBV28 - TRBD1 14 CASRPDRGSTKAFF TGTGCCAGCAGACCGGACAGGGGCTCAACCAAAGCTTTCTTT
TRBJ2-7 TRBV19 - TRBD1 14 CASSVTGGVTEQYF TGTGCCAGTAGTGTGACAGGGGGCGTTACCGAGCAGTACTTC
TRBJ2-3 TRBV18 - - 12 CASSPYTDTQYF TGTGCCAGCTCACCTTACACAGATACGCAGTATTTT
TRBJ1-1 TRBV7-2 - - 13 CASSSIQGTEAFF TGTGCCAGCAGCTCGATACAGGGTACTGAAGCTTTCTTT
TRBJ2-2 TRBV5-6 - - 14 CASSLRQTTGELFF TGTGCCAGCAGCTTAAGACAAACCACCGGGGAGCTGTTTTTT
TRBJ2-7 TRBV18 - - 13 CASSPGSDYEQYF TGTGCCAGCTCACCTGGCAGTGACTACGAGCAGTACTTC
TRBJ2-1 TRBV21-1 - - 13 CASGEGKYNEQFF TGTGCCAGCGGGGAGGGGAAATACAATGAGCAGTTCTTC
TRBJ2-7 TRBV7-9 - - 12 CASSPETYEQYF TGTGCCAGCAGCCCCGAGACCTACGAGCAGTACTTC
TRBJ2-7 TRBV7-8 - - 18 CASSLGFTASMGNYEQYF TGTGCCAGCAGCCTCGGGTTCACGGCGTCGATGGGTAACTACGAGCAGTACTTC
TRBJ1-1 TRBV27 few - 14 CASRRDLGNTEAFF TGTGCCAGCAGACGGGACTTAGGGAACACTGAAGCTTTCTTT
TRBJ1-6 TRBV3-1/TRBV3-2 - - 14 CASSQASKNSPLHF TGTGCCAGCAGCCAGGCCTCCAAGAATTCACCCCTCCACTTT
TRBJ1-5 TRBV4-2 - - 15 CASSQDSNGDQPQHF TGTGCCAGCAGCCAAGATTCAAACGGGGATCAGCCCCAGCATTTT
TRBJ2-5 TRBV29-1 - - 13 CSVDGQFQETQYF TGCAGCGTTGACGGACAGTTCCAAGAGACCCAGTACTTC
TRBJ2-3 TRBV12-3/TRBV12-4 - TRBD1 12 CASSRDRNTQYF TGTGCCAGCAGTCGGGACAGAAATACGCAGTATTTT
TRBJ2-3 TRBV11-2 few - 13 CASSLDRTDTQYF TGTGCCAGCAGCTTAGATCGGACAGATACGCAGTATTTT
TRBJ2-7 TRBV7-9 - - 14 CASSFGPPSGEQYF TGTGCCAGCAGCTTTGGTCCCCCATCGGGAGAGCAGTACTTC
TRBJ1-6 TRBV10-3 - - 16 CAISAGVNSYNSPLHF TGTGCCATCAGTGCCGGGGTAAATTCCTATAATTCACCCCTCCACTTT
TRBJ1-5 TRBV28 - - 17 CASSSAGGAWSNQPQHF TGTGCCAGCAGTTCCGCGGGAGGGGCCTGGAGCAATCAGCCCCAGCATTTT
TRBJ1-2 TRBV27 - TRBD1 15 CASSPQPRQGVPITF TGTGCCAGCAGTCCGCAACCCCGACAGGGAGTCCCAATCACCTTC
TRBJ2-5 TRBV5-1 - - 13 CASSRQADETQYF TGCGCCAGCAGCCGACAGGCCGATGAGACCCAGTACTTC
TRBJ1-3 TRBV9 - - 17 CASSVAQVGGRGNTIYF TGTGCCAGCAGCGTAGCTCAGGTTGGGGGGAGAGGAAACACCATATATTTT